This T cell receptor (beta chain) emerged from a study of early T cells in non-severe SARS-CoV-2 infection (dated by TCRdb to the early 2020s). Concerning the study at large: TCR sequencing used bulk RNA from unsorted whole blood, so alpha and beta chains could not be paired.

The library was prepared using 5' RACE. The run used a NextSeq 500. In the TCR library protocol, unique molecular identifiers were attached to individual cDNA molecules to correct for PCR bias and sequencing error. TCR alpha and beta chains were both sequenced, and the abundances of alpha and beta sequences in each sample were closely correlated with each other. The paper's data handling went like this. V gene, J gene and CDR3 annotation of TCR sequences was performed with Decombinator V4. Expanded TCRs were defined as changing significantly between any two time points under a Poisson model with p below 0.0001. TCR abundances were normalised to the total number of TCRs sequenced per sample and expressed as counts per million. MAIT TCRs were defined by TRAV1-2 paired with TRAJ12, TRAJ20 or TRAJ33, and iNKT TCRs by TRAV10 paired with TRAJ18. VDJdb, accessed 1 November 2021, was searched for CMV, EBV and SARS-CoV-2 annotated TCRs, with TCRs annotated for multiple antigens excluded. TCRdb reran the public reads through fastp at Q25 and MiXCR, keeping productive beta chains. Rows matching on CDR3 protein sequence are summarized as one entry with the most common DNA and genes. None of the V and J calls come from the authors' own analysis; TCRdb made them. Present in this sample are 60,000 to 90,000 distinct CDR3 sequences, about a sixth of which were seen just once. 2.9% of the sample is taken by the ten largest.

What the study reported, not specific to this receptor: VDJdb matching was skewed toward anti-spike CD8 responses, so virus-specific expansions were likely underestimated and private and CD4 specificities were missed.

V and J are truncated by 3 bases and 2 bases respectively, leaving an intervening sequence of 11 bases. The germline V gene yields SGHAT for CDR1 and FQNNGV for CDR2. Reading from cysteine to phenylalanine, the CDR3 counts 15 amino acids. The retained sequence is limited to the CDR3, 45 bases, with the frame set at the first base. This was a case-control study nested in a cohort of healthcare workers in London, UK, who had nasopharyngeal swab PCR tests and blood samples taken every week. Healthcare workers were recruited between 23 and 31 March 2020, during the week of the UK lockdown, and were followed weekly for up to roughly 16 weeks. Comments on this clonotype: Which antigen it targets is not known. No much larger clone is present one base from it, and per-base qualities are unavailable.

Material: whole blood. The chain couples TRBV11-2 to TRBJ2-1; a confident D gene designation cannot be given. The receptor's source is an adult who was a healthcare worker with PCR-confirmed SARS-CoV-2 infection or an uninfected control (not recorded which). The sequence in DNA is TGTGCCAGCAGCTTGGGGTCTGTTCCCTACAATGAGCAGTTCTTC. This is translated as CASSLGSVPYNEQFF. The CDR3, completed at both ends by the reference TRBV11-2 and TRBJ2-1 genes, gives the full variable domain EAGVAQSPRYKIIEKRQSVAFWCNPISGHATLYWYQQILGQGPKLLIQFQNNGVVDDSQLPKDRFSAERLKGVDSTLKIQPAKLEDSAVYLCASSLGSVPYNEQFFGPGTRLTVL.